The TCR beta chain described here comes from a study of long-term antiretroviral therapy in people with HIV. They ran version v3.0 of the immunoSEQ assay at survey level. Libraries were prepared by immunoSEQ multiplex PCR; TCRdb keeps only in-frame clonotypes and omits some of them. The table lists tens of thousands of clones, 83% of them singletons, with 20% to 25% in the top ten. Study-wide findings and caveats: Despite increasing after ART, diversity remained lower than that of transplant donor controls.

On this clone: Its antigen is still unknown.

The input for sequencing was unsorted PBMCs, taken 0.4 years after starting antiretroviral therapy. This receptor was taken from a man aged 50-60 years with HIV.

This chain's CDR3 is CASSLGQGVFSTF. CDR3 in DNA: TGTGCCAGCAGCTTGGGACAGGGTGTCTTCTCCACCTTC. The gene calls are TRBV5-5 and TRBJ1-2; 7 bases line up with TRBD1. The germline V gene encodes CDR1 SGHKS and CDR2 YYEKEE (reference sequence). V gave up 0 bases and J gave up 13 bases; unmatched junction bases: 9. The CDR3 has 13 amino acids.